The rows below give T cell receptor beta chains drawn from one sample of a study of T cell repertoires in cytomegalovirus infection. Which antigens these TCRs recognize remains unknown. TCRdb reprocessed the reads with MiXCR, giving one entry per CDR3 protein. The sample carries approximately 910,000 distinct CDR3 sequences, roughly 30% recorded once. The sample consisted of cultured CD8+ T cells from PBMCs, taken from culture after CMV antigen stimulation. The source is a human donor in good health (CMV status not recorded). Some clones in this sample may be carry-over from other donors' samples. The CDR3 runs from the conserved cysteine through the conserved F or W. D genes are given only for firm matches. Size tells how often a clone was seen (once, few, many) or the class of an expanded clone, and some rows leave it out.

.,TRBV6-5,TRBJ1-1,many,TGTGCCAGCAGTTACTCGAGAGGGGCTGAAGCTTTCTTT,CASSYSRGAEAFF
.,TRBV7-2,TRBJ2-3,few,TGTGCCAGCAGCTTAGCGGTCAGGGAGACGGAGACAGATACGCAGTATTTT,CASSLAVRETETDTQYF
TRBD1,TRBV6-1,TRBJ2-5,few,TGTGCCAGCAGTTTTTATAGACAGGGTGGGGAGACCCAGTACTTC,CASSFYRQGGETQYF
TRBD2,TRBV7-9,TRBJ2-2,.,TGTGCCAGCAGCCGGGGCCCCGTCCGGACTAGCGGGGGGCGGACCGGGGAGCTGTTTTTT,CASSRGPVRTSGGRTGELFF
.,TRBV12-3/TRBV12-4,TRBJ2-7,few,TGTGCCAGCAGTCCCCCAGGGTTCCTCTTCTACGAGCAGTACTTC,CASSPPGFLFYEQYF
.,TRBV20-1,TRBJ1-1,.,TGCAGTGCTAGTCTGGGGGGGGACACTGAAGCTTTCTTT,CSASLGGDTEAFF
.,TRBV7-6,TRBJ2-7,many,TGTGCCAGCAGCCCCAGGACGGGACCCTACGAGCAGTACTTC,CASSPRTGPYEQYF
TRBD1,TRBV11-3,TRBJ2-2,.,TGTGCCAGCAGCTTAGTAGGACAGGGGGTCCGGGAGCTGTTTTTT,CASSLVGQGVRELFF
.,TRBV7-9,TRBJ1-5,many,TGTGCCAGCAGCCTAGTGGGGGGAGAGAGTAGCAATCAGCCCCAGCATTTT,CASSLVGGESSNQPQHF
.,TRBV27,TRBJ1-6,.,TGTGCCAGCAGTAGGTGGTCGTTGGAGACAGCAAGCTCACCCCTCCACTTT,CASSRWSLETASSPLHF
.,TRBV5-4,TRBJ1-1,few,TGTGCCAGCAGCTCGGACCCAGAAGCTTTCTTT,CASSSDPEAFF
.,TRBV12-5,TRBJ1-1,many,TGTGCTAGTGGTTTTCAGTCCAAGCCCGGAGTGTCTGAAGCTTTCTTT,CASGFQSKPGVSEAFF
.,TRBV29-1,TRBJ2-7,.,TGCAGCGTTGGAGAGGAGAGCTCCTACGAGCAGTACTTC,CSVGEESSYEQYF
.,TRBV19,TRBJ1-2,.,TGTGCCAGTAGTAGCCAAGTCGGACAGCTACTTGCGGGGGGCTATGGCTACACCTTC,CASSSQVGQLLAGGYGYTF
TRBD2,TRBV7-9,TRBJ2-6,few,TGTGCCAGCACCTCTAGCGGGGGGGGCCCTGGGGCCAACGTCCTGACTTTC,CASTSSGGGPGANVLTF
TRBD2,TRBV12-3/TRBV12-4,TRBJ2-1,few,TGTGCCAGCAGCTTCTATCCGTCGGGAGGCGCCCGTGACAATGAGCAGTTCTTC,CASSFYPSGGARDNEQFF
.,TRBV7-2,TRBJ1-2,.,TGTGCCAGCCCCAAAGCTAATTCTTATGGCTACACCTTC,CASPKANSYGYTF
.,TRBV27,TRBJ2-7,many,TGTGCCAGCAGTCCGCAATGGGGGGCCAACCCCTACGAGCAGTACTTC,CASSPQWGANPYEQYF
.,TRBV12-3/TRBV12-4,TRBJ2-1,few,TGTGCCAGCAGTTTAGTACAGGCGAGCTCCTACAATGAGCAGTTCTTC,CASSLVQASSYNEQFF
.,TRBV4-3,TRBJ1-6,.,TGCGCCAGCAGCCAAGATGTTACGGGGGAAACTGGCTCACCCCTCCACTTT,CASSQDVTGETGSPLHF
.,TRBV19,TRBJ2-7,.,TGTGCCAGTTCCCCCCGGAAGGGGAACGAGCAGTACTTC,CASSPRKGNEQYF
TRBD1,TRBV29-1,TRBJ1-4,.,TGCAGCGTCCCGCTAGGGGGCGAAAAACTGTTTTTT,CSVPLGGEKLFF
.,TRBV12-3/TRBV12-4,TRBJ1-2,.,TGTGCCAGCAGTTTTTCACGTAACTATGGCTACACCTTC,CASSFSRNYGYTF
TRBD1,TRBV4-3,TRBJ2-3,.,TGCGTCAGCAGCCAATTTTTAATATTGGACAGGGAAGGGGCAGATACGCAGTATTTT,CVSSQFLILDREGADTQYF
.,TRBV4-1,TRBJ2-2,.,TGCGCCAGCAGGGGGACCGCGAACACCGGGGAGCTGTTTTTT,CASRGTANTGELFF
TRBD1,TRBV6-6,TRBJ2-3,.,TGTGCCAGCAGCCCGACAGGGGAAGGGCTAGATACGCAGTATTTT,CASSPTGEGLDTQYF
.,TRBV4-3,TRBJ2-1,once,TGCGCCAGCAGCCAAGATGAGGACTCGAGGAATGAGCAGTTCTTC,CASSQDEDSRNEQFF
.,TRBV12-3/TRBV12-4,TRBJ1-2,few,TGTGCCAGCAGTTTTAGCGTCCTACCGCCTCGTCCTAACTATGGCTACACCTTC,CASSFSVLPPRPNYGYTF
TRBD1,TRBV5-4,TRBJ1-2,.,TGTGTCAGCAGCTTGAGGTCAGGGGGAGACTATGGCTACACCTTC,CVSSLRSGGDYGYTF
TRBD1,TRBV27,TRBJ2-7,.,TGTGCCAGCAGTACAATGGACAGGCGGCGCCTCTACGAGCAGTACTTC,CASSTMDRRRLYEQYF
TRBD1,TRBV12-5,TRBJ1-5,few,TGTGCTAGTGGTTTGATCGGACAGGGTTTGGATCAGCCCCAGCATTTT,CASGLIGQGLDQPQHF
TRBD2,TRBV5-3,TRBJ2-1,.,TGTGTCAGCTTGGGGGGGACCCTCCATGAGCAGTTCTTC,CVSLGGTLHEQFF
.,TRBV27,TRBJ2-1,.,TGTGCCAGCAGTTTAAAACGGGACAATTTTTACAATGAGCAGTTCTTC,CASSLKRDNFYNEQFF
.,TRBV7-8,TRBJ1-1,many,TGTGCCAGCAGCCTCAGGGAGCGAATCGAGGTAGCTTTCTTT,CASSLRERIEVAFF
.,TRBV12-3/TRBV12-4,TRBJ1-2,.,TGTGCCAGCAGCAGAACTTCGGGACAATTCCCGGGCTACACCTTC,CASSRTSGQFPGYTF
TRBD2,TRBV7-2,TRBJ2-1,.,TGTGCCAGCAGTACCGAGCGGGGTTCCTACAATGAGCAGTTCTTC,CASSTERGSYNEQFF
.,TRBV6-4,TRBJ1-1,few,TGTGCCAGCAGGGAGGTGAACACTGAAGCTTTCTTT,CASREVNTEAFF
TRBD2,TRBV4-1,TRBJ2-1,.,TGCGCCAGCAGCCAACAGACTAGCGGGGTGCTTAGCTCCTACAATGAGCAGTTCTTC,CASSQQTSGVLSSYNEQFF
.,TRBV6-6,TRBJ1-5,few,TGTGCCAGCAGTTACGGGGGGAATAGCAATCAGCCCCAGCATTTT,CASSYGGNSNQPQHF
.,TRBV7-6,TRBJ2-1,.,TGTGCCAGCACCTGGGGGGGCCCCGCGGGTAATGAGCAGTTCTTC,CASTWGGPAGNEQFF
.,TRBV19,TRBJ2-1,.,TGTGCCAGTAGTATAGATAAACAGCGGCAGTTCTTC,CASSIDKQRQFF
.,TRBV12-3/TRBV12-4,TRBJ2-1,few,TGTGCCAGCAGTTTAGGGATAAGACATGAGCAGTTCTTC,CASSLGIRHEQFF
.,TRBV7-9,TRBJ1-2,.,TGTGCCAGCAGCTCGACACCTGACAGTTCCCCTAACTATGGCTACACCTTC,CASSSTPDSSPNYGYTF
TRBD2,TRBV6-1,TRBJ2-3,many,TGTGCCAGCAGTGAAGTTAGCGGGGGGGCAGATACGCAGTATTTT,CASSEVSGGADTQYF
.,TRBV7-6,TRBJ1-6,few,TGTGCCAGCAGTTTGACGATCTATAATTCACCCCTCCACTTT,CASSLTIYNSPLHF
.,TRBV6-5,TRBJ1-5,few,TGTGCCAGCAGCCCCAATAGCAATCAGCCCCAGCATTTT,CASSPNSNQPQHF
.,TRBV14,TRBJ1-2,.,TGTGCCAGCAGCCAACGACGGACCCCCTATGGCTACACCTTC,CASSQRRTPYGYTF
.,TRBV7-9,TRBJ1-1,many,TGTGCCAGCAGCCCGGATCTCTACAGGAGGGACACTGAAGCTTTCTTT,CASSPDLYRRDTEAFF
TRBD1,TRBV2,TRBJ2-1,many,TGTGCCAGCAGTGGAAACAGGGGGCTCAGCAATGAGCAGTTCTTC,CASSGNRGLSNEQFF
.,TRBV19,TRBJ1-1,few,TGTGCCAGTAGTTTCTTACAGGGATCGGACACTGAAGCTTTCTTT,CASSFLQGSDTEAFF
.,TRBV9,TRBJ2-1,.,TGTGCCAGCAGCGTAGGGGGGGAGAGCTCCTACAATGAGCAGTTCTTC,CASSVGGESSYNEQFF
.,TRBV5-1,TRBJ2-7,few,TGCGCCAGCAGCTGGAGACGAGGAGGATCGGACGAGCAGTACTTC,CASSWRRGGSDEQYF
.,TRBV6-1,TRBJ2-2,few,TGTGCCAGCAGTGAAGCATTTACGAACACCGGGGAGCTGTTTTTT,CASSEAFTNTGELFF
.,TRBV4-1,TRBJ1-5,.,TGCGCCAGCAGCCAAGTATCTTCGAGGGAGGCTAATAGCAATCAGCCCCAGCATTTT,CASSQVSSREANSNQPQHF
.,TRBV27,TRBJ2-3,.,TGTGCCAGCAGCCCGGGGGACGGGGGCACAGATACGCAGTATTTT,CASSPGDGGTDTQYF
.,TRBV6-5,TRBJ2-1,.,TGTGCCAGCAGTTACTGGTCAGGAGGGTACAATGAGCAGTTCTTC,CASSYWSGGYNEQFF
.,TRBV25-1,TRBJ2-2,few,TGTGCCAGCAGTGAATATGAGGACACACTCTCGAACACCGGGGAGCTGTTTTTT,CASSEYEDTLSNTGELFF
.,TRBV7-6,TRBJ2-3,many,TGTGCCAGCAGCCCGGGCCCCGGGGGAGCAGATACGCAGTATTTT,CASSPGPGGADTQYF
.,TRBV27,TRBJ2-3,.,TGTGCCACCGAGGGAGGGGGGGCAAGGGATACGCAGTATTTT,CATEGGGARDTQYF
.,TRBV18,TRBJ2-7,.,TGTGCCAGCTCACCACCGGCTGCGAACGAGCAGTACTTC,CASSPPAANEQYF